The 15 T cell receptor beta chains reported below all come from one sample, sequenced in a study of Ad26.COV2.S vaccination and SARS-CoV-2 variants. Data came from immunoSEQ multiplex PCR; TCRdb stores just in-frame clones and leaves some out. The sample has under 95,000 clones; less than 85% are singletons. The material was peripheral blood, obtained after recovery from COVID-19. Source of these receptors: a human donor who had recovered from COVID-19.

A single count supports this clone. The chain carries TRBV27 and TRBJ2-7, with 10 bases identical to TRBD2. Germline trimming cut 4 bases from V and 2 bases from J; bases unmatched to any gene: 8. Germline values: CDR1 MNHEY, CDR2 SMNVEV (reference sequence). This CDR3 region has 16 residues. The chain's CDR3 is CASSSEAGGPPYEQYF. The CDR3, as DNA: TGTGCCAGCAGTTCTGAAGCGGGAGGGCCCCCCTACGAGCAGTACTTC.

The V call is TRBV5-1, the J call TRBJ2-1; 7 positions match TRBD2. The germline gives CDR1 SGHRS, CDR2 YFSETQ. V was clipped by 4 bases and J by 2 bases; unmatched bases: 6. The CDR3 consists of 15 residues. The CDR3 reads CASSPIAGTYNEQFF. The CDR3 nucleotides are TGCGCCAGCAGCCCCATAGCGGGTACCTACAATGAGCAGTTCTTC.

This chain joins TRBV19 and TRBJ1-1; TRBD1 is a possible D gene (6 bases). There are 14 residues in the CDR3. Germline V gives CDR1 LNHDA, CDR2 SQIVND (reference sequence). Between the trimmed V and J ends, which lost 4 bases and 5 bases, there was a span of 14 bases. CDR3 in DNA: TGTGCCAGTAGTACCCTGGTAGGGGGGACTGAAGCTTTCTTT. This sequence encodes CASSTLVGGTEAFF.

The V and J genes are TRBV19 and TRBJ2-2; 7 bases map to TRBD2. The CDR3 length is 14 residues. Trimming at V came to 9 bases and at J to 5 bases, leaving 9 bases not matched to a gene. CDR1 is LNHDA, CDR2 SQIVND, per germline (reference sequence). The CDR3 loop reads CASLGGAGTGELFF. The CDR3 DNA reads as TGTGCCAGCCTTGGGGGAGCGGGGACCGGGGAGCTGTTTTTT.

CDR3 nucleotide sequence: TGTGCCAGCAGCCAAGAAAGACGTGAGACCCAGTACTTC. This gives the protein CASSQERRETQYF. This chain joins TRBV4-2 and TRBJ2-5; no clear D gene. Between the trimmed V and J ends, which lost 0 bases and 5 bases, there was a span of 7 bases. CDR3 length equals 13 residues. Germline lookup yields CDR1 LGHNA and CDR2 YNFKEQ.

The rearrangement links TRBV6-5 to TRBJ2-7, with D perhaps given as TRBD1 or TRBD2 (7 bases each). V dropped 6 bases and J dropped 5 bases, with 17 bases sitting between them. Per germline, CDR1 MNHEY and CDR2 SVGAGI. This CDR3 comprises 14 residues. CDR3 in DNA: TGTGCCAGCAGGATGACAGGGAGGGCCAACGAGCAGTACTTC. Protein: CASRMTGRANEQYF.

This clone was recorded once. This chain joins TRBV18 and TRBJ2-2; D is ambiguous. CDR1 and CDR2 from the germline V gene are KGHSH and LQKENI. The ends were cut back, 1 base at V and 0 bases at J, with 9 bases in the middle. The CDR3 consists of 16 residues. The CDR3 DNA reads TGTGCCAGCTCACCACAGAACCGGGCGAACACCGGGGAGCTGTTTTTT. Its translation: CASSPQNRANTGELFF.

The chain recombines TRBV29-1 with TRBJ2-1, with TRBD2 matching over 10 bases. This CDR3 has 12 amino acids. V was pared by 7 bases and J by 10 bases, with 7 bases of the junction left unmatched. The germline V gene encodes CDR1 SQVTM and CDR2 ANQGSEA. In DNA, the CDR3 is TGCAGCGCCGCAGCGGGAGGGCCGGAGCAGTTCTTC. It yields the protein CSAAAGGPEQFF.

The chain uses TRBV7-6 and TRBJ1-3; perhaps TRBD1 as D (5 bases). This CDR3 spans 13 amino acids. The ends were cut back, 4 bases at V and 4 bases at J, with 8 bases in the middle. The germline V gene has CDR1 SGHVS and CDR2 FNYEAQ. The DNA for the CDR3 is TGTGCCAGCAGCTCTCGGGGGGGAAACACCATATATTTT. As protein: CASSSRGGNTIYF.

This sequence joins TRBV12-5 and TRBJ1-2; tentative D call: TRBD1 (6 bases). The V gene's germline CDR1 is LGHNT and CDR2 FRNRAP. There are 17 residues in the CDR3. Trimming left V 2 bases short and J 4 bases short, with 20 bases between. The CDR3 DNA reads as TGTGCTAGTGGTTTGCTTGGCAACAGGGCTAATATCTATGGCTACACCTTC. Translated, it gives CASGLLGNRANIYGYTF.

This clone was observed once. This sequence joins TRBV7-3 and TRBJ2-2; 13 positions match TRBD2. CDR1 and CDR2 from the germline V gene are SGHTA and FQGTGA. This CDR3 region has 17 residues. Trimming took 6 bases from V and 4 from J; bases not matched to a gene: 8. The CDR3 here is CASSPTGLAGSTGELFF. CDR3 coding DNA: TGTGCCAGCAGTCCGACGGGACTAGCGGGGAGCACCGGGGAGCTGTTTTTT.

In DNA, the CDR3 is TGCGCCAGCAGCCTTTGGACAGGGGGGGCAGAGCAGCAGTACTTC. Translation: CASSLWTGGAEQQYF. This chain links TRBV5-1 with TRBJ2-7, with 10 bases identical to TRBD1. J was trimmed by 8 bases and V by 4 bases; bases with no gene match: 12. The CDR3 covers 15 residues. CDR1 SGHRS and CDR2 YFSETQ come from the germline V gene.

V gene TRBV4-2 combines with J gene TRBJ2-1; tentatively, D is TRBD2 (6 bases). V was cut by 2 bases and J by 9 bases, with 20 bases left in between. This CDR3 spans 16 amino acids. Germline loops: CDR1 LGHNA, CDR2 YNFKEQ. The CDR3 bases are TGTGCCAGCAGCCAACCGGGACTCCCAACTACGGGTGAGCAGTTCTTC. Protein: CASSQPGLPTTGEQFF.

This clone was detected a few times. V is TRBV6-2 or TRBV6-3 and J is TRBJ2-7, with D possibly being TRBD1 (5 bases). The germline V gene encodes CDR1 MNHEY and CDR2 SVGEGT. V lost 2 bases and J 7 bases, leaving 12 bases between the germline ends. The length of the CDR3 is 13 residues. CDR3 sequence (DNA): TGTGCCAGCAGTTACCTAACAGGTGGGGAGCAGTACTTC. Translating gives CASSYLTGGEQYF.

V usage is TRBV9 and J usage is TRBJ2-7; 11 bases agree with TRBD1. CDR3 length equals 17 residues. V gave up 4 bases and J gave up 3 bases; unmatched junction bases: 12. Germline values: CDR1 SGDLS, CDR2 YYNGEE. The CDR3 DNA reads as TGTGCCAGCAGCCCTGCGAGGGGACAGGGGGTAGACTACGAGCAGTACTTC. Its translation: CASSPARGQGVDYEQYF. The full variable domain, rest sourced from reference TRBV9 and TRBJ2-7, is DSGVTQTPKHLITATGQRVTLRCSPRSGDLSVYWYQQSLDQGLQFLIQYYNGEERAKGNILERFSAQQFPDLHSELNLSSLELGDSALYFCASSPARGQGVDYEQYFGPGTRLTVT.